This T cell receptor (beta chain) was documented in a study of monozygotic twins with inflammatory bowel disease. This CDR3 spans 14 amino acids. CDR1 DFQATT and CDR2 SNEGSKA come from the germline V gene (reference sequence). Following a re-call of the 5' RACE reads, TCRdb has one entry per CDR3 protein and lacks DNA. In total, the table holds over 130,000 distinct CDR3 sequences. The TCR comes from a human donor with ulcerative colitis or Crohn's disease, or a healthy co-twin of an affected twin (not recorded which). This chain links TRBV20-1 with TRBJ2-3; absent DNA, TCRdb's TRBD1 call cannot be checked. The sequenced material came from blood. This chain's CDR3 is CSAREGLSTDTQYF.